These 28 T cell receptor beta chains share one sample of origin, sequenced in a study of blood T cell repertoires in COVID-19. TCRdb keeps only in-frame clones here, not all; method: immunoSEQ multiplex PCR. The data show some 300,000 clones, 86% seen once. Sequencing was done on a sample of peripheral blood. These receptors came from a woman in her 70s with COVID-19, enrolled during active disease.

The J gene is TRBJ1-4, the V gene TRBV9; D is undetermined. V was pared by 0 bases and J by 0 bases, with 9 bases between. Germline V gene sequence: CDR1 SGDLS, CDR2 YYNGEE. The CDR3 totals 16 residues. The CDR3 sequence: CASSVGEAATNEKLFF. CDR3 DNA: TGTGCCAGCAGCGTAGGGGAGGCGGCAACTAATGAAAAACTGTTTTTT.

The J gene is TRBJ2-3, the V gene TRBV18; D is uncertain. The CDR3 spans 15 residues. The ends were cut back, 4 bases at V and 6 bases at J, with 17 bases in the middle. The germline V gene encodes CDR1 KGHSH and CDR2 LQKENI. The CDR3: CASSLVKSTADTQYF. The DNA for the CDR3 is TGTGCCAGCTCACTAGTTAAATCCACCGCGGATACGCAGTATTTT.

This sequence joins TRBV11-1 and TRBJ1-2; D is undetermined. Trimming took off 3 bases at V and 4 bases at J, with 12 bases between the two ends. The CDR3 consists of 14 residues. Germline V gene data show CDR1 as SGHAT and CDR2 as FQDESV (reference sequence). The CDR3 region is CASSFSPTSYGYTF. The CDR3 bases are TGTGCCAGCAGCTTCTCCCCAACTAGCTATGGCTACACCTTC.

The V and J genes are TRBV30 and TRBJ2-5; the D gene is possibly TRBD1 (5 bases). From germline, CDR1 is GTSNPN and CDR2 SVGIG (reference sequence). V was trimmed by 5 bases and J by 5 bases, leaving 18 bases between them. This CDR3 has 14 residues. This CDR3 reads CAWQGGPLRETQYF. CDR3 in DNA: TGTGCCTGGCAGGGTGGGCCTCTGCGGGAGACCCAGTACTTC.

This clone appeared a single time. The chain joins TRBV2 to TRBJ2-3; 8 bases map to TRBD1. V shed 3 bases and J 6 bases; nucleotides not matched to a gene: 2. CDR1 and CDR2 from the germline V gene are SNHLY and FYNNEI. This CDR3 spans 13 amino acids. The CDR3 DNA reads as TGTGCCAGCAGTGACAGGGGGCTGGATACGCAGTATTTT. It translates to CASSDRGLDTQYF.

This clone was detected only once. The chain is built from TRBV27 and TRBJ1-2; a weak D match, TRBD1 (5 bases). Germline loops: CDR1 MNHEY, CDR2 SMNVEV (reference sequence). Trimming left V 1 base short and J 6 bases short, with 9 bases between. This CDR3 is 13 amino acids long. The CDR3 here is CASSLYKGNGYTF. CDR3 DNA sequence: TGTGCCAGCAGTTTATACAAGGGGAATGGCTACACCTTC.

The rearrangement uses TRBV10-2 and TRBJ2-1; 7 bases agree with TRBD1. Germline V gene data show CDR1 as WSHSY and CDR2 as SAAADI. The CDR3 covers 14 residues. V was pared by 10 bases and J by 8 bases, with 14 bases of the junction left unmatched. CDR3 sequence: CAIGDRVRDDEQFF. The CDR3 region has the DNA TGCGCCATAGGAGACAGGGTAAGAGACGATGAGCAGTTCTTC.

This sequence joins TRBV9 and TRBJ2-1; 9 bases map to TRBD2. Germline values: CDR1 SGDLS, CDR2 YYNGEE. CDR3 length equals 15 residues. The V gene end was trimmed by 4 bases and the J gene end by 6 bases; junction bases not matched to a gene: 8. As DNA, the CDR3 is TGTGCCAGCAGCTTGACCGGGACTAGCTTCAATGAGCAGTTCTTC. Protein: CASSLTGTSFNEQFF. The complete variable domain, with remaining parts taken from reference TRBV9 and TRBJ2-1, reads DSGVTQTPKHLITATGQRVTLRCSPRSGDLSVYWYQQSLDQGLQFLIQYYNGEERAKGNILERFSAQQFPDLHSELNLSSLELGDSALYFCASSLTGTSFNEQFFGPGTRLTVL.

V usage is TRBV12-3 or TRBV12-4 and J usage is TRBJ1-1, with D unclear. The CDR3 spans 13 residues. Between the trimmed V and J ends, which lost 5 bases and 4 bases, there was a span of 11 bases. CDR3 bases: TGTGCCAGCAGTAGCGATAAAACCACTGAAGCTTTCTTT. This sequence encodes CASSSDKTTEAFF.

This rearrangement joins TRBV3-1 (or the pseudogene TRBV3-2) to TRBJ2-7; 7 bases agree with TRBD2. Germline loops: CDR1 LGHDT, CDR2 YNNKEL (reference sequence). This CDR3 is 17 amino acids long. V gave up 0 bases and J gave up 2 bases; unmatched junction bases: 10. CDR3 region: CASSQDPVGGGAYEQYF. The CDR3 DNA follows: TGTGCCAGCAGCCAAGACCCCGTCGGCGGGGGAGCCTACGAGCAGTACTTC.

This clone came up a few times. The chain is built from TRBV24-1 and TRBJ2-1, with D unresolved. Per the germline V gene, CDR1 is KGHDR and CDR2 is SFDVKD. Trimming removed 6 bases at V and 6 bases at J, with 14 bases between. The CDR3 extends over 14 amino acids. This CDR3 reads CATSNGAFGNEQFF. The CDR3, as DNA: TGTGCCACCAGTAACGGAGCATTCGGCAATGAGCAGTTCTTC.

The CDR3 reads CASSPGQGAETQYF. DNA of the CDR3: TGTGCCAGCAGCCCGGGACAGGGGGCTGAGACCCAGTACTTC. The rearrangement uses TRBV5-8 and TRBJ2-5; TRBD1 agrees at 12 bases. The germline gives CDR1 SGHTS, CDR2 YDEGEE. CDR3 length: 14 amino acids. J was trimmed by 5 bases and V by 4 bases; bases with no gene match: 3. The whole variable domain, remainder taken from reference TRBV5-8 and TRBJ2-5, is EAGVTQSPTHLIKTRGQQATLRCSPISGHTSVYWYQQALGLGLQFLLWYDEGEERNRGNFPPRFSGRQFPNYSSELNVNALELEDSALYLCASSPGQGAETQYFGPGTRLLVL.

The chain recombines TRBV4-2 with TRBJ2-1, with 10 bases fitting TRBD1. CDR1 is LGHNA, CDR2 YNFKEQ, per germline. This CDR3 spans 15 amino acids. V was clipped by 7 bases and J by 5 bases; unmatched bases: 8. The CDR3, as DNA: TGTGCCAGCAACCTAGGGACAGGGGTGAACAATGAGCAGTTCTTC. It translates to CASNLGTGVNNEQFF.

The chain has TRBV12-3 or TRBV12-4 and TRBJ2-3; 7 bases align to TRBD2. Trimming at V came to 6 bases and at J to 8 bases, leaving 5 bases not matched to a gene. The CDR3 is 12 residues long. CDR3 nucleotide sequence: TGTGCCAGCAGACGAGTAGCGGGTACGCAGTATTTT. It is translated as CASRRVAGTQYF.

This chain connects TRBV7-2 to TRBJ1-1; maybe TRBD1 (6 bases). This CDR3 is 16 amino acids long. Germline CDR1 is SGHTA and CDR2 is FQGNSA. The ends were cut back, 3 bases at V and 0 bases at J, with 14 bases in the middle. The CDR3 DNA sequence: TGTGCCAGCAGCTTTGTCAGGGGTGCCATGAACACTGAAGCTTTCTTT. It translates to CASSFVRGAMNTEAFF. The whole variable domain, remainder taken from reference TRBV7-2 and TRBJ1-1, is GAGVSQSPSNKVTEKGKDVELRCDPISGHTALYWYRQSLGQGLEFLIYFQGNSAPDKSGLPSDRFSAERTGGSVSTLTIQRTQQEDSAVYLCASSFVRGAMNTEAFFGQGTRLTVV.

The V gene is TRBV18, the J gene TRBJ1-1; 9 bases line up with TRBD1. Germline V CDR1 and CDR2: KGHSH, LQKENI. This CDR3 has 15 residues. V lost 1 base, J lost 5 bases, and 5 bases stayed unmatched. In DNA, the CDR3 is TGTGCCAGCTCACCACTGACAGGGGGGGAAACTGAAGCTTTCTTT. Its translation: CASSPLTGGETEAFF.

V gene TRBV7-2 combines with J gene TRBJ2-7; 8 positions match TRBD1. Germline V gene lookup returns CDR1 SGHTA and CDR2 FQGNSA. The CDR3 has 12 amino acids. Germline trimming cut 4 bases from V and 6 bases from J; bases unmatched to any gene: 2. Written as DNA, the CDR3 is TGTGCCAGCAGCTCGACAGGGGTCGAGCAGTACTTC. Translation: CASSSTGVEQYF.

The gene calls are TRBV7-2 and TRBJ1-1; D may be TRBD1 (5 bases). V was trimmed by 3 bases and J by 4 bases, leaving 24 bases between them. Germline V CDR1 and CDR2: SGHTA, FQGNSA. The CDR3 consists of 18 residues. In DNA, the CDR3 is TGTGCCAGCAGCTTGGGAATCAGGGAGGGGTTCGGGCTCACTGAAGCTTTCTTT. Its translation is CASSLGIREGFGLTEAFF.

This clone was recorded only once. The rearrangement links TRBV24-1 to TRBJ1-5; tentative D call: TRBD1 (5 bases). CDR1 KGHDR and CDR2 SFDVKD come from the germline V gene. Trimming removed 2 bases from V and 6 bases from J, with 7 bases in between. This CDR3 has 13 amino acids. CDR3 protein: CATSDYRSQPQHF. DNA of the CDR3: TGTGCCACCAGTGATTACAGGTCTCAGCCCCAGCATTTT.

The chain employs TRBV5-1 and TRBJ1-2, with D tentatively TRBD1 (5 bases). The germline CDR1 and CDR2 sequences are SGHRS and YFSETQ. Trimming removed 4 bases at V and 4 bases at J, with 20 bases between. There are 16 residues in the CDR3. CDR3: CASSLGVGSPSYGYTF. The DNA for the CDR3 is TGCGCCAGCAGCCTAGGGGTGGGATCCCCCTCCTATGGCTACACCTTC.

The gene calls are TRBV19 and TRBJ1-6; D is ambiguous. The ends were cut back, 0 bases at V and 10 bases at J, with 10 bases in the middle. This CDR3 contains 14 residues. Germline loops: CDR1 LNHDA, CDR2 SQIVND (reference sequence). The CDR3 DNA follows: TGTGCCAGTAGTATAGACCGCCGGGGATCACCCCTCCACTTT. It translates to CASSIDRRGSPLHF.

This chain links TRBV10-2 with TRBJ1-5; TRBD1 might be the D (5 bases). Germline V lookup: CDR1 WSHSY, CDR2 SAAADI. This CDR3 has 14 residues. V gave up 1 base and J gave up 7 bases, with 11 bases separating them. Here the CDR3 DNA reads TGCGCCAGCAGTGAGTTGGCAGGGCAACAGCCCCAGCATTTT. Its translation is CASSELAGQQPQHF.

V usage is TRBV3-1 (or the pseudogene TRBV3-2) and J usage is TRBJ1-6, with TRBD1 matching 7 bases. The V gene's germline CDR1 is LGHDT and CDR2 YNNKEL (reference sequence). This CDR3 has 15 amino acids. Unmatched junction bases numbered 4, after V lost 1 base and J lost 7 bases. In DNA form, the CDR3 reads TGTGCCAGCAGCCAAGTGACAGGGCCGAATTCACCCCTCCACTTT. This sequence encodes CASSQVTGPNSPLHF.

The gene calls are TRBV27 and TRBJ1-2, with TRBD1 matching over 10 bases. Per germline, CDR1 MNHEY and CDR2 SMNVEV (reference sequence). The CDR3 totals 16 residues. J lost 3 bases, V lost 0 bases, and 4 bases had no gene match. The CDR3 loop reads CASSLSGTGAYYGYTF. CDR3 bases: TGTGCCAGCAGTTTATCCGGGACAGGGGCCTACTATGGCTACACCTTC.

In nucleotides, the CDR3 is TGTGCCAGTAGTATGATAGGACAGGTAAATCAGCCCCAGCATTTT. It codes for CASSMIGQVNQPQHF. The J gene is TRBJ1-5, the V gene TRBV19, with 7 nucleotides matching TRBD1. CDR1 is LNHDA, CDR2 SQIVND, per germline (reference sequence). The CDR3 totals 15 residues. The V segment lost 3 bases and the J segment 4 bases; nucleotides outside the gene matches: 6. The full variable domain, its missing parts supplied by reference TRBV19 and TRBJ1-5, is DGGITQSPKYLFRKEGQNVTLSCEQNLNHDAMYWYRQDPGQGLRLIYYSQIVNDFQKGDIAEGYSVSREKKESFPLTVTSAQKNPTAFYLCASSMIGQVNQPQHFGDGTRLSIL.

The V and J genes are TRBV7-2 and TRBJ2-3; 12 bases agree with TRBD2. The trim removed 5 bases at V and 7 bases at J, leaving 7 bases unmatched. The CDR3 is made up of 15 amino acids. CDR1 is SGHTA and CDR2 is FQGNSA in the germline V gene. CDR3 DNA sequence: TGTGCCAGCAGCCTCCTAGCGGGGGGGCGCTATACGCAGTATTTT. Its translation is CASSLLAGGRYTQYF.

The J gene is TRBJ2-1, the V gene TRBV2; no firm D call. With 0 bases removed from V and 4 bases from J, the gap between germline ends came to 4 bases. The CDR3 runs to 13 residues. Germline assignment: CDR1 SNHLY and CDR2 FYNNEI. This CDR3 is CASSEATYNEQFF. The CDR3 DNA is TGTGCCAGCAGTGAAGCCACTTACAATGAGCAGTTCTTC. The whole variable domain, filled in from reference TRBV2 and TRBJ2-1, reads EPEVTQTPSHQVTQMGQEVILRCVPISNHLYFYWYRQILGQKVEFLVSFYNNEISEKSEIFDDQFSVERPDGSNFTLKIRSTKLEDSAMYFCASSEATYNEQFFGPGTRLTVL.

The V call is TRBV5-1, the J call TRBJ1-5; 9 bases agree with TRBD1. Germline V gene data show CDR1 as SGHRS and CDR2 as YFSETQ. Germline trimming cut 4 bases from V and 5 bases from J; bases unmatched to any gene: 7. The CDR3 is 15 amino acids. CDR3 region: CASSPGQGTYQPQHF. In nucleotides, the CDR3 is TGCGCCAGCAGCCCCGGACAGGGGACTTATCAGCCCCAGCATTTT.